The 14 T cell receptor beta chains listed next were all sequenced from one sample in a study of shared clonotypes between healthy human individuals. Measured with immunoSEQ multiplex PCR; TCRdb has only the in-frame clones, and not every one. The table records roughly 2,500,000 clones, roughly 93% of them present only once. The sample consisted of naive CD4+ T cells from PBMCs. Subset of the sample: CD45RA+ positively selected. These receptors originate from a man between 18 and 35 years old in good health. Some clones in this sample may be carry-over from other donors' samples.

The gene calls are TRBV28 and TRBJ2-2; 8 nucleotides align to TRBD1. Unmatched junction bases numbered 11, after V lost 2 bases and J lost 3 bases. Per germline, CDR1 MDHEN and CDR2 SYDVKM. The CDR3 spans 18 residues. CDR3 residues: CASSLIPGQGLHTGELFF. The CDR3 region has the DNA TGTGCCAGCAGTTTAATCCCCGGACAGGGTTTGCACACCGGGGAGCTGTTTTTT.

A single count supports this clone. The chain is built from TRBV9 and TRBJ2-7; D unclear. V dropped 4 bases and J dropped 3 bases, with 20 bases sitting between them. The CDR3 has 16 amino acids. Germline CDR1 reads SGDLS; CDR2 reads YYNGEE. CDR3 DNA sequence: TGTGCCAGCAGCCTAACGGACGGAAATAATATCTACGAGCAGTACTTC. Translating it yields CASSLTDGNNIYEQYF.

The table lists this clone with a count of one. Other DNA sequences of this sample code for an identical CDR3. This sequence joins TRBV28 and TRBJ2-1, with 11 bases aligning to TRBD2. J gave up 1 base and V 6 bases, and 5 bases lay outside the gene matches. Germline CDR1 MDHEN, CDR2 SYDVKM. The CDR3 sequence is 16 residues long. The CDR3 region is CASSALAGGSYNEQFF. The CDR3 nucleotides read TGTGCCAGCAGCGCCCTAGCGGGGGGATCCTACAATGAGCAGTTCTTC. Full variable domain (remainder filled in from reference TRBV28 and TRBJ2-1): DVKVTQSSRYLVKRTGEKVFLECVQDMDHENMFWYRQDPGLGLRLIYFSYDVKMKEKGDIPEGYSVSREKKERFSLILESASTNQTSMYLCASSALAGGSYNEQFFGPGTRLTVL.

The chain carries TRBV19 and TRBJ1-5; D gene uncertain. CDR1 is LNHDA and CDR2 is SQIVND in the germline V gene (reference sequence). The CDR3 spans 15 residues. The germline V and J ends were trimmed by 2 bases and 2 bases, with 10 bases remaining between them. The CDR3 loop reads CASSIRGDGNQPQHF. DNA for the CDR3: TGTGCCAGTAGTATACGCGGGGATGGCAATCAGCCCCAGCATTTT. The full variable domain, rest sourced from reference TRBV19 and TRBJ1-5, is DGGITQSPKYLFRKEGQNVTLSCEQNLNHDAMYWYRQDPGQGLRLIYYSQIVNDFQKGDIAEGYSVSREKKESFPLTVTSAQKNPTAFYLCASSIRGDGNQPQHFGDGTRLSIL.

V is TRBV28 and J is TRBJ2-3; a weak D match, TRBD2 (6 bases). The V gene's germline CDR1 is MDHEN and CDR2 SYDVKM. The CDR3 covers 14 residues. The ends were cut back, 6 bases at V and 6 bases at J, with 16 bases in the middle. The CDR3 DNA reads TGTGCCAGCAGCCTGGGGGGAAAAGGCGATACGCAGTATTTT. The encoded protein is CASSLGGKGDTQYF.

This CDR3 reads CASSTGTASSYNSPLHF. CDR3 DNA: TGTGCCAGCAGCACAGGGACCGCCAGCTCCTATAATTCACCCCTCCACTTT. The chain joins TRBV5-4 to TRBJ1-6; D is perhaps TRBD1 (6 bases). CDR3 length equals 17 residues. Germline-derived CDR1 and CDR2 are SGHNT and YYREEE (reference sequence). V lost 4 bases to trimming and J lost 0 bases, with 14 bases between them.

V and J are TRBV7-8 and TRBJ2-7; 7 bases fit TRBD2. CDR3 length: 16 amino acids. The ends lost 2 bases at V and 2 bases at J; junction bases unmatched: 9. Germline V gene data show CDR1 as SGHVS and CDR2 as FQNEAQ. Written as DNA, the CDR3 is TGTGCCAGCAGCTTAACGATGGCTAGCGGTACCTACGAGCAGTACTTC. It yields the protein CASSLTMASGTYEQYF.

The chain uses TRBV7-3 and TRBJ2-2; weak D call: TRBD1 (6 bases). The V and J ends lost 5 bases and 7 bases respectively, with 17 bases between them. Germline assignment: CDR1 SGHTA and CDR2 FQGTGA. The CDR3 covers 15 residues. The CDR3 reads CASSKGGRPGGELFF. CDR3 nucleotides: TGTGCCAGCAGCAAAGGGGGACGCCCAGGCGGGGAGCTGTTTTTT.

The chain uses TRBV19 and TRBJ1-1, with 9 bases fitting TRBD1. The V segment lost 8 bases and the J segment 7 bases; nucleotides outside the gene matches: 11. The CDR3 loop spans 14 amino acids. Germline V gene sequence: CDR1 LNHDA, CDR2 SQIVND (reference sequence). In DNA, the CDR3 is TGTGCCAGTCTAGGGGACAGGGACACCCATGAAGCTTTCTTT. This encodes CASLGDRDTHEAFF. Filled out from reference TRBV19 and TRBJ1-1, the complete variable domain reads DGGITQSPKYLFRKEGQNVTLSCEQNLNHDAMYWYRQDPGQGLRLIYYSQIVNDFQKGDIAEGYSVSREKKESFPLTVTSAQKNPTAFYLCASLGDRDTHEAFFGQGTRLTVV.

The count of this clone is one. An end of the junction does not agree with germline; a read error may underlie this. This chain connects TRBV6-4 to TRBJ2-1; TRBD1 aligns across 8 bases. Germline CDR1 MRHNA, CDR2 SNTAGT. The CDR3 is 16 residues long. This CDR3 is CASSDSSQGAYSEQFF. For the CDR3, the DNA is TGTGCCAGCAGTGACTCGTCGCAGGGGGCGTACAGTGAGCAGTTCTTC.

The chain uses TRBV10-1 and TRBJ1-1; 9 bases are a match to TRBD1. J was trimmed by 4 bases and V by 3 bases; bases with no gene match: 3. The length of the CDR3 is 14 residues. Germline V lookup: CDR1 WNHNN, CDR2 SYGVQD (reference sequence). For the CDR3, the DNA is TGCGCCAGCAGTGAAGGGACAGGGCCCACTGAAGCTTTCTTT. Translation: CASSEGTGPTEAFF.

J is TRBJ1-5 and V is TRBV4-2; D is possibly TRBD1 (5 bases). There are 15 residues in the CDR3. Per germline, CDR1 LGHNA and CDR2 YNFKEQ. With 4 bases removed from V and 1 base from J, the gap between germline ends came to 11 bases. CDR3: CASSRNRDSNQPQHF. CDR3 nucleotides: TGTGCCAGCAGCCGGAACCGGGACAGCAATCAGCCCCAGCATTTT.

The genes are TRBV30 and TRBJ2-3; D assignment may be TRBD1 or TRBD2 (5 bases each). V was pared by 3 bases and J by 1 base, with 14 bases between. CDR3 length: 15 residues. Germline CDR1 GTSNPN, CDR2 SVGIG (reference sequence). Here the CDR3 reads CAWRAGAGGTDTQYF. CDR3 bases: TGTGCCTGGAGGGCCGGGGCTGGGGGCACAGATACGCAGTATTTT.

V is TRBV7-3 and J is TRBJ1-2, with D possibly matching TRBD1 (6 bases). Germline CDR1 is SGHTA and CDR2 is FQGTGA. V was trimmed by 5 bases and J by 7 bases, leaving 17 bases between them. CDR3 length equals 14 residues. CDR3 residues: CASSPTGSSGGYTF. CDR3 sequence (DNA): TGTGCCAGCAGCCCGACAGGATCTTCGGGTGGCTACACCTTC.